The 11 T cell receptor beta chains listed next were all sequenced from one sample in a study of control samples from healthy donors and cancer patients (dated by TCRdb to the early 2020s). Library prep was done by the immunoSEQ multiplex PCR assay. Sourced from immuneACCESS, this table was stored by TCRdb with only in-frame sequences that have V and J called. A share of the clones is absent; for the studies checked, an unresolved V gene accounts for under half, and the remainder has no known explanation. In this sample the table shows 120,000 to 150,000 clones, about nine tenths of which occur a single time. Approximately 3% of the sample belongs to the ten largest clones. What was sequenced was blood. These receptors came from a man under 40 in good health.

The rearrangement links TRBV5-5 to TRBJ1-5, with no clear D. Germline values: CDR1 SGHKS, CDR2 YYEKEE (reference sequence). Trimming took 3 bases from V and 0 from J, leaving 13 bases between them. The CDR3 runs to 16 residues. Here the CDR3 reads CASSSRAAHSNQPQHF. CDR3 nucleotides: TGTGCCAGCAGCTCGAGGGCAGCTCATAGCAATCAGCCCCAGCATTTT. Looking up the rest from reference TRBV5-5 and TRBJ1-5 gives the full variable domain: DAGVTQSPTHLIKTRGQQVTLRCSPISGHKSVSWYQQVLGQGPQFIFQYYEKEERGRGNFPDRFSARQFPNYSSELNVNALLLGDSALYLCASSSRAAHSNQPQHFGDGTRLSIL.

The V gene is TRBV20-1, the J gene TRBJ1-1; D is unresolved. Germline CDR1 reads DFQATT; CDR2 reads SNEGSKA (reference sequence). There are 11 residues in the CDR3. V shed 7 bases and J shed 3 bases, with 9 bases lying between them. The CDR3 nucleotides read TGCAGTGTAGTTGGGGACACTGAAGCTTTCTTT. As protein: CSVVGDTEAFF.

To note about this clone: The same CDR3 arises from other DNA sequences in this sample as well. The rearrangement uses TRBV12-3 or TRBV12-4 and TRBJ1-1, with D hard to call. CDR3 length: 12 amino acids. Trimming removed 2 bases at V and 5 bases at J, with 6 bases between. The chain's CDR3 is CASSLRGTEAFF. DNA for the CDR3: TGTGCCAGCAGTTTACGGGGTACTGAAGCTTTCTTT.

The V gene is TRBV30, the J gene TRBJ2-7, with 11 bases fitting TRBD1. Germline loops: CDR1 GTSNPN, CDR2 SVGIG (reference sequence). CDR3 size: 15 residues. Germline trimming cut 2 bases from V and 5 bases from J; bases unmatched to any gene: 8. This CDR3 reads CAWSLGTGGSDEQYF. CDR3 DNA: TGTGCCTGGAGTCTCGGGACAGGGGGTTCCGACGAGCAGTACTTC.

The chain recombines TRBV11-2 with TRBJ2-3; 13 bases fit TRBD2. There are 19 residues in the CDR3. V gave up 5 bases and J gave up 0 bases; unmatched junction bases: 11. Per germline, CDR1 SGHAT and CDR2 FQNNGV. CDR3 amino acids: CASSTRTSGGQGSTDTQYF. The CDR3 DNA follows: TGTGCCAGCAGCACTCGGACTAGCGGGGGCCAAGGAAGCACAGATACGCAGTATTTT. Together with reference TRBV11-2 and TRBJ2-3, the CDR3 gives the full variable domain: EAGVAQSPRYKIIEKRQSVAFWCNPISGHATLYWYQQILGQGPKLLIQFQNNGVVDDSQLPKDRFSAERLKGVDSTLKIQPAKLEDSAVYLCASSTRTSGGQGSTDTQYFGPGTRLTVL.

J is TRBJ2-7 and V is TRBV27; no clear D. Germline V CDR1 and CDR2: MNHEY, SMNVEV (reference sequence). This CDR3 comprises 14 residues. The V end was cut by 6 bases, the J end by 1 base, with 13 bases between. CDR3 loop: CASSDQGESYEQYF. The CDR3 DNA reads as TGTGCCAGCAGCGACCAAGGAGAGTCCTACGAGCAGTACTTC.

The CDR3 region has the DNA TGCGCCAGCAGCTTGAATCGGCTCAATGAGCAGTTCTTC. Translation: CASSLNRLNEQFF. The J gene is TRBJ2-1, the V gene TRBV5-1; D gene uncertain. Trimming pared 1 base from V and 6 bases from J, leaving 8 bases between. CDR1 is SGHRS, CDR2 YFSETQ, per germline. This CDR3 spans 13 amino acids.

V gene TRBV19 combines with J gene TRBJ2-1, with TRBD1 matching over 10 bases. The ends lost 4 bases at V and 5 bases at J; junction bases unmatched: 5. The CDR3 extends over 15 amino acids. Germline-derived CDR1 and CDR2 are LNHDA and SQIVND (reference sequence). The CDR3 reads CASSTTGGNNNEQFF. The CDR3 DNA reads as TGTGCCAGTAGTACGACAGGGGGCAATAACAATGAGCAGTTCTTC. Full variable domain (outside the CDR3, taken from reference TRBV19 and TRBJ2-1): DGGITQSPKYLFRKEGQNVTLSCEQNLNHDAMYWYRQDPGQGLRLIYYSQIVNDFQKGDIAEGYSVSREKKESFPLTVTSAQKNPTAFYLCASSTTGGNNNEQFFGPGTRLTVL.

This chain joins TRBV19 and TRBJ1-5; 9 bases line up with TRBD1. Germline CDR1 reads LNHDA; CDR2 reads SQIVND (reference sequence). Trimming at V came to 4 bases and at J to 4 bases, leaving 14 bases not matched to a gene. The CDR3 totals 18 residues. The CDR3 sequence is CASSTFKTGGLRNQPQHF. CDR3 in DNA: TGTGCCAGTAGTACATTTAAAACAGGGGGCCTGAGAAATCAGCCCCAGCATTTT.

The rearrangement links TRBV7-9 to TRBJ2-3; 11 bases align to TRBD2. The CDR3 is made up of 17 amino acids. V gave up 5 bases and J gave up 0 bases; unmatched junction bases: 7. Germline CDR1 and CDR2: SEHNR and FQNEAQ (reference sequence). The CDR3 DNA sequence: TGTGCCAGCAGCCTCGAACTAGCGGGGGCTAGCACAGATACGCAGTATTTT. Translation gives CASSLELAGASTDTQYF.

CDR3 bases: TGTGCCAGCTATACAGCACCCCTACGGAACACTGAAGCTTTCTTT. It yields the protein CASYTAPLRNTEAFF. This sequence joins TRBV11-2 and TRBJ1-1; no firm D call. Germline CDR1 and CDR2: SGHAT and FQNNGV. Trimming left V 8 bases short and J 1 base short, with 17 bases between. There are 15 residues in the CDR3.